This T cell receptor (beta chain) was recorded in a study of post-analysis software for immune sequencing data. Points from the study as a whole: Five TRBV segments occurring more often in patients than controls included TRBV5-6, TRBV5-1 and TRBV20-1.

Incorporated into the TCR beta cDNA libraries were unique molecular identifiers, which served to reduce PCR and sequencing biases. TCRdb ran MiXCR on the PCR reads and lists one entry per CDR3 protein. The sample records 450,000 or so distinct CDR3 sequences, less than 45% being singletons. The CDR3 runs to 14 residues. V was shortened by 0 bases and J by 6 bases, with 12 bases between the two germline ends. Per the germline V gene, CDR1 is DFQATT and CDR2 is SNEGSKA (reference sequence). About this clonotype itself: Its antigen remains unknown.

Material for sequencing was blood. The chain carries TRBV20-1 and TRBJ2-1; D gene unclear. The receptor was isolated from a girl between 10 and 17 years old with multiple sclerosis. The CDR3 DNA reads TGCAGTGCTAGAGATGGGTCCGAGGTCAATGAGCAGTTCTTC. This codes for CSARDGSEVNEQFF.